These T cell receptor beta chains were read from a single sample in a study of cytotoxic CD8 clonotypes in ibrutinib-treated CLL. Sequencing was performed with immunoSEQ multiplex PCR; in TCRdb, only in-frame clones are kept and a portion is missing. The sample lists over 100,000 clones; 80% to 90% were seen once. The sequencing used PBMCs, collected after 24 months of ibrutinib treatment. The receptor set was obtained from a human donor with chronic lymphocytic leukemia. Both conserved end residues are part of each CDR3. A D gene is named only where the DNA matches it firmly. Part of the rows lack a size; the others show once, few, many or a class for expanded clones.

TRBV6-6	-	-	TRBJ2-3	TGTGCCAGCAGTTATTCCAGTTCTAGCCAGTATACGCAGTATTTT	CASSYSSSSQYTQYF
TRBV27	-	-	TRBJ2-3	TGTGCCAGCAGTTTGAAGTCGCCAGATACGCAGTATTTT	CASSLKSPDTQYF
TRBV7-2	-	-	TRBJ2-7	TGTGCCAGCAGCGACTCCTACGAGCAGTACTTC	CASSDSYEQYF
TRBV6-5	-	TRBD1	TRBJ2-7	TGTGCCAGCAGCCAACAGGGGGCATACGAGCAGTACTTC	CASSQQGAYEQYF
TRBV25-1	-	TRBD2	TRBJ2-2	TGTGCCAGCAGTGAATCGGGGGGACCGATCACCGGGGAGCTGTTTTTT	CASSESGGPITGELFF
TRBV6-5	-	TRBD1	TRBJ1-2	TGTGCCAGCAGTCCAGGACAGGGGGAAGAAGGCTACACCTTC	CASSPGQGEEGYTF
TRBV10-3	-	-	TRBJ2-7	TGTGCCTCCGGGGGCGGGTCCTACGAGCAGTACTTC	CASGGGSYEQYF
TRBV30	once	-	TRBJ2-5	TGTGCCTGGAGTGTGGGCAGTCAAGAGACCCAGTACTTC	CAWSVGSQETQYF
TRBV28	-	-	TRBJ2-3	TGTGCCAGCACGGGAGCGGCAGATACGCAGTATTTT	CASTGAADTQYF
TRBV6-5	few	-	TRBJ1-2	TGTGCCAGCAGTTCCCCCACCTCTAACTATGGCTACACCTTC	CASSSPTSNYGYTF
TRBV29-1	-	-	TRBJ2-2	TGCAGCGCGTCCACTCCCTCCACCGGGGAGCTGTTTTTT	CSASTPSTGELFF
TRBV27	-	TRBD1	TRBJ2-7	TGTGCCAGCAGTGCGCGACAGGGCCCCTACGAGCAGTACTTC	CASSARQGPYEQYF
TRBV27	-	-	TRBJ2-1	TGTGCCAGCCGGAACCCCGGCAATGAGCAGTTCTTC	CASRNPGNEQFF
TRBV29-1	-	-	TRBJ2-3	TGCAGCGTTGTACGGGGGAGCACAGATACGCAGTATTTT	CSVVRGSTDTQYF
TRBV4-1	-	TRBD1	TRBJ1-1	TGCGCCAGCAGCTCACCCAACAGGGGAACTGAAGCTTTCTTT	CASSSPNRGTEAFF
TRBV5-6	-	TRBD1	TRBJ1-2	TGTGCCAGCAGTGATGCGTTATGGACAGGGGATTGGGGCTACACCTTC	CASSDALWTGDWGYTF
TRBV28	-	-	TRBJ2-1	TGTGCCAGCAGGCCCGACAGGATTGCTAGCGTCTTCGATGAGCAGTTCTTC	CASRPDRIASVFDEQFF
TRBV2	-	-	TRBJ1-2	TGTGCCAGCAGTGTTCGGACAGCTTCTAACTATGGCTACACCTTC	CASSVRTASNYGYTF
TRBV27	once	TRBD1	TRBJ2-7	TGTGCCAGCAGTTTAGGGACAGGGATTTACGAGCAGTACTTC	CASSLGTGIYEQYF
TRBV7-6	-	-	TRBJ1-1	TGTGCCAGCAGCTTAGACGACCTCTTACAGGCGAACACTGAAGCTTTCTTT	CASSLDDLLQANTEAFF
TRBV7-2	-	-	TRBJ2-5	TGTGCCAGCAGCTTTGGGGACGTCGGCCCCACGGAGACCCAGTACTTC	CASSFGDVGPTETQYF
TRBV7-9	-	-	TRBJ1-4	TGTGCCAGCAGCTTAGTGGGGGCTGATGAAAAACTGTTTTTT	CASSLVGADEKLFF
TRBV5-4	few	TRBD2	TRBJ2-1	TGTGCCAGCAGATCCGCACATAGCGGGAGGGGCAATGAGCAGTTCTTC	CASRSAHSGRGNEQFF
TRBV14	once	TRBD1	TRBJ2-1	TGTGCCAGCAGCCAAGTCCCGCCCGGGACAGCACCCTACAATGAGCAGTTCTTC	CASSQVPPGTAPYNEQFF
TRBV11-2	-	TRBD2	TRBJ2-3	TGTGCCAGCAGTATACTAGCGGGAGGTCGTACAGATACGCAGTATTTT	CASSILAGGRTDTQYF
TRBV4-3	-	TRBD2	TRBJ2-3	TGCGCCAGCAGCCAAGACGAAGGGGTCCTAGGGACTAGCGGCACAGATACGCAGTATTTT	CASSQDEGVLGTSGTDTQYF
TRBV21-1	-	-	TRBJ1-3	TGTGCCAGCAGCCCCCCATGGGAGGGCTCTGGAAACACCATATATTTT	CASSPPWEGSGNTIYF
TRBV30	once	TRBD1	TRBJ1-2	TGTGCCTGGGCACGGGACAGGACATATGGCTACACCTTC	CAWARDRTYGYTF
TRBV7-3	-	-	TRBJ1-1	TGTGCCAGTGCTGGAAGAGGGAGCACTGAAGCTTTCTTT	CASAGRGSTEAFF
TRBV5-6	once	TRBD1	TRBJ1-1	TGTGCCAGCAGCTCATGGGACAGGGCCTATGGGAACACTGAAGCTTTCTTT	CASSSWDRAYGNTEAFF
TRBV28	-	-	TRBJ1-4	TGTGCCAGCAGTTCGCGGCCGACGGCTACTAATGAAAAACTGTTTTTT	CASSSRPTATNEKLFF
TRBV5-4	-	-	TRBJ2-2	TGTGCCAGCAGCTTACAGGACACCGGGGAGCTGTTTTTT	CASSLQDTGELFF
TRBV19	-	-	TRBJ2-7	TGTGCCAGTAGTACTTACAGGGACGAGCAGTACTTC	CASSTYRDEQYF
TRBV7-2	-	-	TRBJ2-7	TGTGCCAGCAGCTTTGAGGGACGCTACGAGCAGTACTTC	CASSFEGRYEQYF
TRBV15	once	-	TRBJ1-3	TGTGCCACCAGCAGAGATCGGGATCCCTCTGGAAACACCATATATTTT	CATSRDRDPSGNTIYF
TRBV11-2	-	-	TRBJ2-7	TGTGCCAGCAGCCCCCTACGTGGGGGAAACTCCTACGAGCAGTACTTC	CASSPLRGGNSYEQYF
TRBV9	-	-	TRBJ1-3	TGTGCCAGCAGCGTAGCGGGGGGACGTGGAAACACCATATATTTT	CASSVAGGRGNTIYF
TRBV6-5	-	TRBD1	TRBJ2-7	TGTGCCAGCAGAACACCGGACAGGAGTTACGAGCAGTACTTC	CASRTPDRSYEQYF
TRBV2	once	-	TRBJ1-2	TGTGCCAGCAGTGGAGCCCAGGGGAACTATGGCTACACCTTC	CASSGAQGNYGYTF
TRBV18	-	TRBD1	TRBJ1-2	TGTGCCAGCTCCCTCAGGGGGTACTATGGCTACACCTTC	CASSLRGYYGYTF
TRBV29-1	-	-	TRBJ1-1	TGCAGCGTTGAAGGGTGGGACACTGAAGCTTTCTTT	CSVEGWDTEAFF
TRBV7-9	-	-	TRBJ2-5	TGTGCCAGCAGCCCAGACGCAGGGGTAGAGACCCAGTACTTC	CASSPDAGVETQYF
TRBV27	once	-	TRBJ2-1	TGTGCCAGCAGTTTAGACCCTAGCACCTACAATGAGCAGTTCTTC	CASSLDPSTYNEQFF
TRBV11-2	-	TRBD2	TRBJ2-3	TGTGCCAGCAGCTTAGTATCTCTAGCGGGAGGGCCTATCGGGCAGTATTTT	CASSLVSLAGGPIGQYF
TRBV4-2	-	-	TRBJ1-2	TGTGCCAGCAGCCAAGATTCCCAGGGAACGGGCTATGGCTACACCTTC	CASSQDSQGTGYGYTF
TRBV9	once	-	TRBJ2-3	TGTGCCAGCAGCGTAGAGGGGGATGGGCTAGCAGGAGATACGCAGTATTTT	CASSVEGDGLAGDTQYF
TRBV6-6	-	-	TRBJ1-1	TGTGCCAGCAGTTATCACCAGAACACTGAAGCTTTCTTT	CASSYHQNTEAFF
TRBV19	few	-	TRBJ2-7	TGTGCCAGTAGTCATAAACGGGGGTCGGAACCCTACGAGCAGTACTTC	CASSHKRGSEPYEQYF
TRBV25-1	-	-	TRBJ2-2	TGTGCCAGCAGTGACCGTAGTGCATTAGGGAACACCGGGGAGCTGTTTTTT	CASSDRSALGNTGELFF
TRBV7-9	-	-	TRBJ2-7	TGTGCCAGCTCTGGGACGAATGGCTACGAGCAGTACTTC	CASSGTNGYEQYF
TRBV11-3	-	-	TRBJ2-1	TGTGCCAGCAGCCCGTCCGGGGGCGGTCTCTACAATGAGCAGTTCTTC	CASSPSGGGLYNEQFF
TRBV19	-	TRBD1	TRBJ2-3	TGTGCCAGTACTAAAGGGTTGGGACAGGGAGCAGATACGCAGTATTTT	CASTKGLGQGADTQYF
TRBV7-2	-	TRBD1	TRBJ1-2	TGTGCCAGCAGCTTAGTGCCAGAGACAGGGGGTTTCTATGGCTACACCTTC	CASSLVPETGGFYGYTF
TRBV6-5	-	TRBD2	TRBJ2-2	TGTGCCAGCAGTTACCGGGGGGTTAACACCGGGGAGCTGTTTTTT	CASSYRGVNTGELFF
TRBV28	once	-	TRBJ2-4	TGTGCCAGCAGTTCCGCCCGGAGAGGGCAGGACGGTCTAGCCAAAAACATTCAGTACTTC	CASSSARRGQDGLAKNIQYF
TRBV7-3	-	-	TRBJ1-2	TGTGCCAGCAGCCCTACGGAGGATGGCTACACCTTC	CASSPTEDGYTF
TRBV6-4	-	-	TRBJ2-1	TGTGCCAGCAGTGGCGGGAAGCAGTTCTTC	CASSGGKQFF
TRBV4-3	-	TRBD1	TRBJ2-7	TGCGCCAGCAGCCAAGTTAAGGGACAGGCCTACGAGCAGTACTTC	CASSQVKGQAYEQYF
TRBV14	-	-	TRBJ2-2	TGTGCCAGCAGCTCCACGCGGGGCGGGTGGAACACCGGGGAGCTGTTTTTT	CASSSTRGGWNTGELFF